Given below is one TCR beta chain in context. No antigen is known for it. Base qualities are missing; no much larger clone stands one base away. The immunoSEQ Assay at Adaptive Biotechnologies was used to immunosequence TCRbeta CDR3 regions from the extracted DNA. The original methods were these. To measure the absolute abundance of each unique TCRbeta CDR3, the sequences were collapsed and filtered. Clonality, calculated using only productive in-frame rearrangements, was defined as 1 minus Pielou's evenness. Regional overlap was evaluated by tracking the top 100 nucleotide rearrangements across paired samples, and paired versus unrelated samples were compared using the Morisita index. The immunoSEQ Rearrangement Details tool was used to assess whether nucleotide rearrangements converged onto identical amino acid sequences. TCRdb mirrors the immuneACCESS table, restricted to in-frame sequences. Some clones are absent from its copies; in checked studies, under half trace to an unresolved V gene, and the reason for the others is unknown. The DNA gave D and trimming, while V, J and clone size come from that table. This sample holds about 2,700 clones; around 44% were observed only once. The top ten clonotypes cover over 5.5% of the sample.

The CDR3 contains 13 residues, cysteine and phenylalanine counted. Only the CDR3 DNA stays, 39 bases, in frame from base 1. The junction shows trimming of 2 bases on V and 3 bases on J, plus 8 bases between the germline ends. Per the germline V gene (reference sequence), LNHDA is the CDR1 and SQIVND is the CDR2. The source of the sample is a study of CXCR4 blockade with PD-1 therapy in pancreatic cancer (dated 2019 in TCRdb). Turning to the overall study: Multiplex immunohistochemistry and TCRbeta immunosequencing of resected pancreatic ductal adenocarcinoma were combined in the study with ex vivo slice culture in which PD-1 and CXCR4 blockade were tested. To look at intratumoral heterogeneity, the researchers TCR-sequenced two geographically distinct regions from each of 6 tumors. The paper as a whole reports these results and caveats: Because only TCRbeta chains were sequenced, true antigen-specificity overlap among the convergent dominant clones remained unconfirmed, awaiting paired alpha-beta single-cell sequencing. Tumors had clonal expansion, with a mean productive clonality of around 0.14 compared with roughly 0.05 in healthy blood, yet clonality showed no correlation with survival. A strong correlation was found between amino acid clone frequency and the number of distinct nucleotide rearrangements encoding each amino acid clone, suggesting convergent selection by common tumor antigens.

None of the patients whose archived tumor blocks were used had received neoadjuvant therapy prior to resection. The preserved-tissue arm of the study used 30 to 35 surgical resection samples from over 20 previously untreated pancreatic ductal adenocarcinoma patients. For the resection arm, DNA was extracted from ten 5-micron curls of FFPE tumor adjacent to the multiplex immunohistochemistry slide. Sequencing input: tumor tissue. The rearranged segments are TRBV19 and TRBJ2-7, with no confident D gene call. The sequence came from a human donor with pancreatic ductal adenocarcinoma. The DNA sequence is given as TGTGCCAGTAGTATACTGGGCGGCTACGAGCAGTACTTC. This encodes CASSILGGYEQYF.